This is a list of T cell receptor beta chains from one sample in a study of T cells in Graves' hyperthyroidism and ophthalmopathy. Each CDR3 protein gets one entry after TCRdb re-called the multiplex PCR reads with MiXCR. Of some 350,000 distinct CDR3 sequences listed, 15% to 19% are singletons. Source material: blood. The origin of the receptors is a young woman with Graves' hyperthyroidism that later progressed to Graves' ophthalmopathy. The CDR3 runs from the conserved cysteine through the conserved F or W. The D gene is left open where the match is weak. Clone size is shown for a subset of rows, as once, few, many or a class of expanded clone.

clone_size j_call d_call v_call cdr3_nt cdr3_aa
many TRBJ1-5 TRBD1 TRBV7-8 TGTGCCAGCAGCCCCGGGACAGGGGGCGGTCAGCCCCAGCATTTT CASSPGTGGGQPQHF
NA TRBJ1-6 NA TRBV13 TGTGCCAGCAGCTCCCGGTACAGTGGTGCTCATTCACCCCTCCACTTT CASSSRYSGAHSPLHF
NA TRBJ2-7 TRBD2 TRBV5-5 TGTGCCAGCAGCTTGGGGGGTAGCGGGCTGGTCGAGCAGTACTTC CASSLGGSGLVEQYF
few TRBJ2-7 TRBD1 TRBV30 TGTGCCTGGAGTCCCTTTTCTGACAGGGCAGGCGAGCAGTACTTC CAWSPFSDRAGEQYF
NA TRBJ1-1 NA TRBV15 TGTGCCACCAGCATTTCGCTGGCTTACACTGAAGCTTTCTTT CATSISLAYTEAFF
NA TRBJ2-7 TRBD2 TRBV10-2 TGCGCCAGCAGAAGCGGACTAGCGGGAGCTGGGGAGCAGTACTTC CASRSGLAGAGEQYF
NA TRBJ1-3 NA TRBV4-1 TGCGCCAGCAGCCAAGCCCCTAGGGGTACTCCTGGAAACACCATATATTTT CASSQAPRGTPGNTIYF
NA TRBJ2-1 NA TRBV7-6 TGTGCCAGCAGCTCAAAGCAGGGGCCGCCTGGTGAGCAGTTCTTC CASSSKQGPPGEQFF
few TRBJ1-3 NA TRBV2 TGTGCCAGCAGGGAAGCTGGAAACACCGTATATTTT CASREAGNTVYF
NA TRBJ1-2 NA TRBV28 TGTGCCAGCAGTTTTTCGGACGGGGGGGTGACCTTC CASSFSDGGVTF
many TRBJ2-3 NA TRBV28 TGTGCCAGCAGTTTCGAAGTAACTACAGATACGCAGTATTTT CASSFEVTTDTQYF
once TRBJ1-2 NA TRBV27 TGTGCCAGCAGTCCCAGCGATAACTATGGCTCCACCTTC CASSPSDNYGSTF
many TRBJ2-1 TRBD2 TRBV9 TGTGCCAGCAGCCCACAGGGGAGGGTAGCGGGAGCCCATGAGCAGTTCTTC CASSPQGRVAGAHEQFF
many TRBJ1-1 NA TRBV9 TGTGCCAGCAGCCCAGGACAGAGGAACACTGAAGCTTTCTTT CASSPGQRNTEAFF
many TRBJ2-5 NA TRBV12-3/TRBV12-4 TGTGCCAGCAGTGCCGCGGGTTACGGGACCCAGTACTTC CASSAAGYGTQYF
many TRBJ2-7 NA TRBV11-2 TGTGCCAGCAGCTTAGCGGCTTCCTACGAGCAGTACTTC CASSLAASYEQYF
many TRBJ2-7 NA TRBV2 TGTGCCAGCAGTACCCAGGGAGGCTCTCAGGCGGGCGAGCAGTACTTC CASSTQGGSQAGEQYF
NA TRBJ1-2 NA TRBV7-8 TGTGCCAGCAGACAACCGGGACATACTCTCGGCTACACCTTC CASRQPGHTLGYTF
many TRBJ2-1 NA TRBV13 TGTGCCAGCAGCCTAGTGAACAATGAGCAGTTCTTC CASSLVNNEQFF
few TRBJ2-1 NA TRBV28 TGTGCCAGCAGTTTATACCGGGGGACGTATGAGCAGTTCTTC CASSLYRGTYEQFF
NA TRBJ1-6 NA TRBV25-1 TGTGCCAGCAGTGATGCAGGAGAAAATTCACCCCTCCACTTT CASSDAGENSPLHF